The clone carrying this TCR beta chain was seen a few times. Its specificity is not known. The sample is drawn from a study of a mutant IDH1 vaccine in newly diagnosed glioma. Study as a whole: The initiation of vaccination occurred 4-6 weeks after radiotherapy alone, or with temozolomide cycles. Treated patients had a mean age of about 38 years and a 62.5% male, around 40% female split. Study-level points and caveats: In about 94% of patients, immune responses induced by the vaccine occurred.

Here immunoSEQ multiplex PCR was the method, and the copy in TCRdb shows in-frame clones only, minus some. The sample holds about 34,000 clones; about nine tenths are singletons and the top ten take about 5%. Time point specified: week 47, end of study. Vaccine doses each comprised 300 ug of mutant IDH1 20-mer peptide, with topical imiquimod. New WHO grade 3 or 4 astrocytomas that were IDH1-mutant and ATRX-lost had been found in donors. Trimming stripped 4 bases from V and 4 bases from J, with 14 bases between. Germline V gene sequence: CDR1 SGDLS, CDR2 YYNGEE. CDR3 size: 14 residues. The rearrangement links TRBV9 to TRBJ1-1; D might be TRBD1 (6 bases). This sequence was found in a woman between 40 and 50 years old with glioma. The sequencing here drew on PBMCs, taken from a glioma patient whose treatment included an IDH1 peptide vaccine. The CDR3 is CASSPQGGITEAFF. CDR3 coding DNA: TGTGCCAGCAGCCCACAGGGAGGAATCACTGAAGCTTTCTTT.